Listed below are T cell receptor beta chains from one sample, sequenced in a study of blood T cell repertoires in COVID-19. The protocol was immunoSEQ multiplex PCR, while the TCRdb copy is restricted to in-frame clones and leaves out a portion. The top ten hold approximately 1.8% of the sample, which has over 80,000 clones, more than 90% seen once. Material: peripheral blood. Receptors were obtained from a man aged 55 to 70 with acute or convalescent COVID-19. Both conserved end residues are part of each CDR3. The D gene is left open where the match is weak.

d_call j_call v_call cdr3_nt cdr3_aa
- TRBJ2-7 TRBV11-2 TGTGCCAGCAGCAACCGGGACACCTACGAGCAGTACTTC CASSNRDTYEQYF
- TRBJ1-1 TRBV27 TGTGCCAGCAGTTTAAGGGGGGAAGCTTTCTTT CASSLRGEAFF
- TRBJ1-5 TRBV11-3 TGTGCCAGCAGCTTAAAAACACCTAATCAGCCCCAGCATTTT CASSLKTPNQPQHF
- TRBJ2-1 TRBV1 TGCACCAGCAGCCCCCGATTCGCTAGCGGGGGGGGCTACAATGAGCAGTTCTTC CTSSPRFASGGGYNEQFF
- TRBJ1-4 TRBV30 TGTGCCTGGGGGCAGGGATTTAATGAAAAACTGTTTTTT CAWGQGFNEKLFF
- TRBJ1-4 TRBV9 TGTGCCAGCAGCGTAGCGGCAGGTGCAACTAATGAAAAACTGTTTTTT CASSVAAGATNEKLFF
TRBD1 TRBJ2-1 TRBV18 TGTGCCAGCTCACCACTAGGGACAGGGATCAATGAGCAGTTCTTC CASSPLGTGINEQFF
- TRBJ1-5 TRBV28 TGTGCCAGCAGATACCTTCGGCAGGGGAGCAATCAGCCCCAGCATTTT CASRYLRQGSNQPQHF
- TRBJ1-2 TRBV19 TGTGCCAGTAGTATCGAATTGCAGGCCCAAGGCTTCTTC CASSIELQAQGFF
TRBD1 TRBJ2-5 TRBV27 TGTGCCAGCAGTTTAAATCCGACAGGGGGCAGGGAGACCCAGTACTTC CASSLNPTGGRETQYF
- TRBJ1-4 TRBV29-1 TGCAGCGTTCTAGTAGGTGGAGATGAAAAACTGTTTTTT CSVLVGGDEKLFF
TRBD1 TRBJ1-6 TRBV19 TGTGCCAGTAGTGTCACAGGGGCAGATTCACCCCTCCACTTT CASSVTGADSPLHF